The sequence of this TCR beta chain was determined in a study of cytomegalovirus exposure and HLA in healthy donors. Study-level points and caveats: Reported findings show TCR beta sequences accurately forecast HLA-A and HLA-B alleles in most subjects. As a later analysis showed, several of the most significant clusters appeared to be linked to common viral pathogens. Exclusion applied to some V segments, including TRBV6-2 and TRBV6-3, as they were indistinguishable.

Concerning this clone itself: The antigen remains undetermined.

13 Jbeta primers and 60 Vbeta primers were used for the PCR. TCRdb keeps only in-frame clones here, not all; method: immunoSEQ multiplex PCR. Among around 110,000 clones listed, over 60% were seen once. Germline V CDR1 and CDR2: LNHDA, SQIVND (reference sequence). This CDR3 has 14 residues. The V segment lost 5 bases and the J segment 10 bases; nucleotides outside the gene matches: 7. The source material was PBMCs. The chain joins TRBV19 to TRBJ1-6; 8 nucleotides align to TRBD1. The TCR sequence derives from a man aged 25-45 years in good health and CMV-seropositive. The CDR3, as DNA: TGTGCCAGTAGTTTAAGGACAGGGCGGTCACCCCTCCACTTT. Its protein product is CASSLRTGRSPLHF.